Below, 5 T cell receptor beta chains from the same sample are listed, as sequenced in a study of persistence of HIV-infected CD4 T cells. Nonspecific anti-CD3/anti-CD28 bead stimulation represents the broad CD4+ T cell repertoire. Sorting of responding CD4+ T cells relied on upregulated CD40 ligand together with CD69. The immunoSEQ assay was version 4, run in survey mode. The assay was immunoSEQ multiplex PCR, and TCRdb's table has in-frame clones only and misses some. The table lists tens of thousands of clones, about nine tenths of them singletons. Their antigens remain unidentified. Sample: CD4+ T cells sorted from PBMCs after roughly 18-hour stimulation, taken from a patient who received antiretroviral therapy. These TCRs come from an adult man with HIV who was CMV-seropositive.

The chain joins TRBV5-1 to TRBJ1-5, with a possible D match to TRBD1 (6 bases). The ends were cut back, 0 bases at V and 6 bases at J, with 16 bases in the middle. The CDR3 has 16 amino acids. The germline V gene encodes CDR1 SGHRS and CDR2 YFSETQ. As DNA, the CDR3 is TGCGCCAGCAGCTTGGGGACGGGGGGGCCAGCTCAGCCCCAGCATTTT. This gives the protein CASSLGTGGPAQPQHF. The full variable domain, completed using reference TRBV5-1 and TRBJ1-5, is KAGVTQTPRYLIKTRGQQVTLSCSPISGHRSVSWYQQTPGQGLQFLFEYFSETQRNKGNFPGRFSGRQFSNSRSEMNVSTLELGDSALYLCASSLGTGGPAQPQHFGDGTRLSIL.

CDR3 in amino acids: CASSLVARTGNTEAFF. CDR3 coding DNA: TGTGCCAGCAGCTTAGTGGCCAGGACAGGGAACACTGAAGCTTTCTTT. This chain joins TRBV7-2 and TRBJ1-1, with 7 positions matching TRBD1. V lost 1 base and J lost 1; bases outside the gene matches: 6. Germline V gene sequence: CDR1 SGHTA, CDR2 FQGNSA. The CDR3 has 16 amino acids. Together with reference TRBV7-2 and TRBJ1-1, the CDR3 gives the full variable domain: GAGVSQSPSNKVTEKGKDVELRCDPISGHTALYWYRQSLGQGLEFLIYFQGNSAPDKSGLPSDRFSAERTGGSVSTLTIQRTQQEDSAVYLCASSLVARTGNTEAFFGQGTRLTVV.

This chain uses TRBV3-1 (or the pseudogene TRBV3-2) with TRBJ2-6; 7 bases line up with TRBD1. Germline V gives CDR1 LGHDT, CDR2 YNNKEL (reference sequence). The CDR3 runs to 17 residues. V shed 4 bases and J 4 bases; nucleotides not matched to a gene: 10. The CDR3 region is CASSPLTGTGGANVLTF. CDR3 coding DNA: TGTGCCAGCAGCCCCCTGACAGGGACGGGCGGGGCCAACGTCCTGACTTTC.

V usage is TRBV27 and J usage is TRBJ2-1; 7 bases fit TRBD2. V gave up 5 bases and J gave up 6 bases; unmatched junction bases: 13. The CDR3 spans 16 residues. The germline gives CDR1 MNHEY, CDR2 SMNVEV (reference sequence). The CDR3 sequence: CASSPFRGERSNEQFF. As DNA, the CDR3 is TGTGCCAGCAGTCCGTTCCGGGGGGAGCGGTCCAATGAGCAGTTCTTC.

J is TRBJ2-7 and V is TRBV6-2 or TRBV6-3; D is uncertain. V lost 4 bases, J lost 4 bases, and 8 bases lay in between. Germline V gene sequence: CDR1 MNHEY, CDR2 SVGEGT. This CDR3 has 12 amino acids. CDR3 in DNA: TGTGCCAGCAGTTTGGGTGCTTACGAGCAGTACTTC. Its protein is CASSLGAYEQYF.